What follows is one TCR beta chain and its context. What it recognizes is unknown. This sample is drawn from a study of T cell repertoires in cytomegalovirus infection. Turning to the study itself: Public TCR beta signatures provided an indication of both CMV infection and a matching HLA type. Overall study results and limits: The ex vivo response was dominated by HLA-C-restricted CMV-specific TCR beta clonotypes. Identification of carriers of CMV plus the relevant HLA was performed using cumulative public TCR beta family frequency.

TCRdb analysed the reads with MiXCR anew, one entry per CDR3 protein. The sample includes 200,000 to 300,000 distinct CDR3 sequences, around 15% of them seen just once. Germline V gene data show CDR1 as SGHNT and CDR2 as YENEEA. This CDR3 spans 18 amino acids. V dropped 4 bases and J dropped 3 bases, with 19 bases sitting between them. The clonotype originates from a human donor in good health (CMV status not recorded). Some clones in this sample may be carry-over from other donors' samples. Sequenced sample: PBMCs. The J gene is TRBJ1-6, the V gene TRBV11-3; D gene uncertain. CDR3 in amino acids: CASSSPYGLFLYNSPLHF. CDR3 bases: TGTGCCAGCAGCTCACCCTACGGACTTTTTCTCTATAATTCACCCCTCCACTTT.